This is a list of T cell receptor beta chains from one sample in a study of T cell changes during pregnancy in multiple sclerosis. Profiling relied on immunoSEQ multiplex PCR, and the TCRdb table lists in-frame clones only, not all of them. Altogether 65,000 to 90,000 clones are present, roughly 92% being singletons, with the ten largest covering approximately 2.2%. Sequencing used peripheral blood, obtained before pregnancy. The receptors were gathered from a female donor with multiple sclerosis, enrolled in a pregnancy study. Both conserved end residues are part of each CDR3. The order of the fields is D gene, J gene, clone size, V gene, CDR3 DNA, CDR3 protein. D genes are given only for firm matches. Where a row states a size, it is once, few, many or the class of an expanded clone; other rows omit it.

D gene: -; J gene: TRBJ2-7; clone size: once; V gene: TRBV20-1; CDR3 DNA: TGCAGCGCAGGAGGGGCGATCGAGCAGTACTTC; CDR3 protein: CSAGGAIEQYF
D gene: TRBD2; J gene: TRBJ2-2; clone size: -; V gene: TRBV28; CDR3 DNA: TGTGCCAGCAGTTTATACCCGGAAGCCTCTAGCGGGAGGGTCACCGGGGAGCTGTTTTTT; CDR3 protein: CASSLYPEASSGRVTGELFF
D gene: -; J gene: TRBJ2-7; clone size: -; V gene: TRBV7-2; CDR3 DNA: TGTGCCAGCAGCACGAGAGGCTCCTACGAGCAGTACTTC; CDR3 protein: CASSTRGSYEQYF
D gene: -; J gene: TRBJ1-2; clone size: -; V gene: TRBV29-1; CDR3 DNA: TGCAGCGTTGGGGAGCGGGGGGGGAAGTATGGCTACACCTTC; CDR3 protein: CSVGERGGKYGYTF
D gene: -; J gene: TRBJ2-1; clone size: -; V gene: TRBV19; CDR3 DNA: TGTGCCAGTAGTATTGAAGAGTACGATGAGCAGTTCTTC; CDR3 protein: CASSIEEYDEQFF
D gene: TRBD1; J gene: TRBJ2-1; clone size: -; V gene: TRBV19; CDR3 DNA: TGTGCCAGTAGTATAACGGACAGGGAATACAATGAGCAGTTCTTC; CDR3 protein: CASSITDREYNEQFF
D gene: TRBD2; J gene: TRBJ2-1; clone size: -; V gene: TRBV7-3; CDR3 DNA: TGTGCCAGCGGTTTAGCGGGAGAGAGGAGGAATGAGCAGTTCTTC; CDR3 protein: CASGLAGERRNEQFF
D gene: -; J gene: TRBJ2-3; clone size: -; V gene: TRBV5-5; CDR3 DNA: TGTGCCAGCAGCTCCGGGCGGGTTAGCGGAACAGATACGCAGTATTTT; CDR3 protein: CASSSGRVSGTDTQYF
D gene: TRBD2; J gene: TRBJ2-5; clone size: -; V gene: TRBV15; CDR3 DNA: TGTGCCACCAGCCCGACTAGCGGGAGCTTCCAAGAGACCCAGTACTTC; CDR3 protein: CATSPTSGSFQETQYF
D gene: -; J gene: TRBJ1-3; clone size: -; V gene: TRBV7-2; CDR3 DNA: TGTGCCAGCAGCTTAGGGGCAACTGGAAACACCATATATTTT; CDR3 protein: CASSLGATGNTIYF
D gene: TRBD2; J gene: TRBJ2-1; clone size: -; V gene: TRBV10-1; CDR3 DNA: TGCGCCAGCAGAGCCACGTCGCGGACTAGCGTGAATGAGCAGTTCTTC; CDR3 protein: CASRATSRTSVNEQFF
D gene: TRBD1; J gene: TRBJ1-1; clone size: -; V gene: TRBV11-2; CDR3 DNA: TGTGCCAGCAGCCAAGGGACAGAACTTAACACTGAAGCTTTCTTT; CDR3 protein: CASSQGTELNTEAFF
D gene: TRBD2; J gene: TRBJ2-1; clone size: -; V gene: TRBV2; CDR3 DNA: TGTGCCAGCAGTGTCCCCAGATTCGCGGGAGGCTCGAGCTCCTACAATGAGCAGTTCTTC; CDR3 protein: CASSVPRFAGGSSSYNEQFF
D gene: -; J gene: TRBJ2-2; clone size: -; V gene: TRBV16; CDR3 DNA: TGTGCCAGCAGCCAATCCGGGGAAACGGGGGAGCTGTTTTTT; CDR3 protein: CASSQSGETGELFF
D gene: -; J gene: TRBJ1-2; clone size: -; V gene: TRBV5-5; CDR3 DNA: TGTGCCAGCAGCTTGGGGGTCGGAACAGATTATGGCTACACCTTC; CDR3 protein: CASSLGVGTDYGYTF
D gene: TRBD1; J gene: TRBJ1-4; clone size: -; V gene: TRBV27; CDR3 DNA: TGTGCCAGCAGTTTATCTGGGCAGGGGGCTGCAACTAATGAAAAACTGTTTTTT; CDR3 protein: CASSLSGQGAATNEKLFF
D gene: -; J gene: TRBJ1-2; clone size: -; V gene: TRBV4-1; CDR3 DNA: TGCGCCAGCAGCCTCGGGGGACCCTATGGCTACACCTTC; CDR3 protein: CASSLGGPYGYTF
D gene: -; J gene: TRBJ1-2; clone size: -; V gene: TRBV6-6; CDR3 DNA: TGTGCCAGCAGTGTCCGACAGGTCTCCACCTTC; CDR3 protein: CASSVRQVSTF
D gene: TRBD2; J gene: TRBJ2-3; clone size: -; V gene: TRBV6-1; CDR3 DNA: TGTGCCAGCAGTGATGCAGTAGCGGGGTTCACAGATACGCAGTATTTT; CDR3 protein: CASSDAVAGFTDTQYF
D gene: TRBD2; J gene: TRBJ2-7; clone size: -; V gene: TRBV27; CDR3 DNA: TGTGCCAGCAGAACTAGCGGTCCCTACGAGCAGTACTTC; CDR3 protein: CASRTSGPYEQYF
D gene: TRBD1; J gene: TRBJ1-1; clone size: -; V gene: TRBV2; CDR3 DNA: TGTGCCAGCAGGGATGACAGGGCGGGGGCTTTCTTT; CDR3 protein: CASRDDRAGAFF
D gene: -; J gene: TRBJ1-5; clone size: -; V gene: TRBV28; CDR3 DNA: TGTGCCAGCATGGAGCAAGAGCTCTATCAGCCCCAGCATTTT; CDR3 protein: CASMEQELYQPQHF
D gene: TRBD1; J gene: TRBJ1-1; clone size: once; V gene: TRBV15; CDR3 DNA: TGTGCCACCAGCAGAGACTCGGACAGGGGCGCTTTCTTT; CDR3 protein: CATSRDSDRGAFF
D gene: -; J gene: TRBJ2-5; clone size: -; V gene: TRBV7-2; CDR3 DNA: TGTGCCAGCAGCTTAGGGGCGTGGGAGACCCAGTACTTC; CDR3 protein: CASSLGAWETQYF
D gene: -; J gene: TRBJ1-1; clone size: few; V gene: TRBV19; CDR3 DNA: TGTGCCAGTAGTATCGGACAGTCCCCCGGAGCTTTCTTT; CDR3 protein: CASSIGQSPGAFF
D gene: TRBD2; J gene: TRBJ2-1; clone size: -; V gene: TRBV7-2; CDR3 DNA: TGTGCCAGCAGCTTATCACCTAGCGGAGAACCCTCCTACAATGAGCAGTTCTTC; CDR3 protein: CASSLSPSGEPSYNEQFF
D gene: -; J gene: TRBJ1-5; clone size: -; V gene: TRBV27; CDR3 DNA: TGTGCCAGCAGTTTCAGGGGACCTAATCAGCCCCAGCATTTT; CDR3 protein: CASSFRGPNQPQHF
D gene: TRBD2; J gene: TRBJ2-7; clone size: -; V gene: TRBV4-3; CDR3 DNA: TGCGCCAGCAGCCAAAGACTAGCGGGACCCTACGAGCAGTACTTC; CDR3 protein: CASSQRLAGPYEQYF
D gene: TRBD2; J gene: TRBJ2-3; clone size: -; V gene: TRBV11-2; CDR3 DNA: TGTGCCAGCAGCTTACTAGCGGGAGGCTTTCCAGATACGCAGTATTTT; CDR3 protein: CASSLLAGGFPDTQYF
D gene: TRBD1; J gene: TRBJ2-7; clone size: -; V gene: TRBV7-3; CDR3 DNA: TGTGCCAGCAGCTCTCAGGGGGCGCGGACGGACGGGCAGTACTTC; CDR3 protein: CASSSQGARTDGQYF
D gene: TRBD2; J gene: TRBJ2-2; clone size: -; V gene: TRBV27; CDR3 DNA: TGTGCCAGCAGCTTTAGCGGGAGTGGGGCCGGGGAGCTGTTTTTT; CDR3 protein: CASSFSGSGAGELFF
D gene: TRBD1; J gene: TRBJ2-7; clone size: once; V gene: TRBV7-6; CDR3 DNA: TGTGCCAGCAGCTTAGTTCGGGACAGGGTTTACGAGCAGTACTTC; CDR3 protein: CASSLVRDRVYEQYF
D gene: TRBD1; J gene: TRBJ1-3; clone size: -; V gene: TRBV13; CDR3 DNA: TGTGCCAGCAGCTCTCGACAGGGTCTGATAGGAAACACCATATATTTT; CDR3 protein: CASSSRQGLIGNTIYF
D gene: -; J gene: TRBJ2-3; clone size: -; V gene: TRBV29-1; CDR3 DNA: TGCAGCGTCATTGGGCGGGATGGGACAGATACGCAGTATTTT; CDR3 protein: CSVIGRDGTDTQYF
D gene: TRBD2; J gene: TRBJ2-3; clone size: -; V gene: TRBV19; CDR3 DNA: TGTGCCAGTAGTATAGAGGCGGGAGCCTCAGATACGCAGTATTTT; CDR3 protein: CASSIEAGASDTQYF
D gene: TRBD2; J gene: TRBJ2-5; clone size: -; V gene: TRBV29-1; CDR3 DNA: TGCAGCGCTCCGGTGGGAGGGCGGGAGACCCAGTACTTC; CDR3 protein: CSAPVGGRETQYF
D gene: -; J gene: TRBJ2-7; clone size: -; V gene: TRBV5-1; CDR3 DNA: TGCGCCAGCAGCCTATTTCTTACGAGCTACGAGCAGTACTTC; CDR3 protein: CASSLFLTSYEQYF
D gene: TRBD1; J gene: TRBJ1-2; clone size: -; V gene: TRBV19; CDR3 DNA: TGTGCCAGTAGTATTGGACAGGGAACTAACTATGGCTACACCTTC; CDR3 protein: CASSIGQGTNYGYTF
D gene: -; J gene: TRBJ1-3; clone size: -; V gene: TRBV13; CDR3 DNA: TGTGCCAGCATGAGGGAAAACTCTGGAAACACCATATATTTT; CDR3 protein: CASMRENSGNTIYF
D gene: -; J gene: TRBJ2-2; clone size: -; V gene: TRBV15; CDR3 DNA: TGTGCCACCAGCAGAGGAAGAAGAGAAGGTCAGGACACCGGGGAGCTGTTTTTT; CDR3 protein: CATSRGRREGQDTGELFF
D gene: TRBD2; J gene: TRBJ2-1; clone size: few; V gene: TRBV7-9; CDR3 DNA: TGTGCCAGCAGCCTGATTAGCGGGAGGACGGTCAATGAGCAGTTCTTC; CDR3 protein: CASSLISGRTVNEQFF
D gene: -; J gene: TRBJ2-5; clone size: -; V gene: TRBV6-5; CDR3 DNA: TGTGCCAGCGGGGGCGGCGTCGAGACCCAGTACTTC; CDR3 protein: CASGGGVETQYF
D gene: -; J gene: TRBJ2-3; clone size: -; V gene: TRBV5-1; CDR3 DNA: TGCGCCAGCAGTCAGGTCTCTAGCACAGATACGCAGTATTTT; CDR3 protein: CASSQVSSTDTQYF
D gene: -; J gene: TRBJ2-7; clone size: -; V gene: TRBV19; CDR3 DNA: TGTGCCAGTAGTTTACAGAAAAACTACGAGCAGTACTTC; CDR3 protein: CASSLQKNYEQYF
D gene: TRBD2; J gene: TRBJ2-7; clone size: -; V gene: TRBV14; CDR3 DNA: TGTGCCAGCAGTCTTCCGGGACTAGGAATCTACGAGCAGTACTTC; CDR3 protein: CASSLPGLGIYEQYF
D gene: TRBD2; J gene: TRBJ2-1; clone size: -; V gene: TRBV6-4; CDR3 DNA: TGTGCCAGCAGTGGACTAGCGGGAGGCAATGAGCAGTTCTTC; CDR3 protein: CASSGLAGGNEQFF
D gene: -; J gene: TRBJ2-7; clone size: -; V gene: TRBV9; CDR3 DNA: TGTGCCAGCAGCCCCACTCCTTTGAGCTCCTACGAGCAGTACTTC; CDR3 protein: CASSPTPLSSYEQYF
D gene: TRBD2; J gene: TRBJ2-1; clone size: once; V gene: TRBV15; CDR3 DNA: TGTGCCACCAGCAGAGGGCTAGCGGAGTTGGACAATGAGCAGTTCTTC; CDR3 protein: CATSRGLAELDNEQFF
D gene: TRBD1; J gene: TRBJ1-5; clone size: -; V gene: TRBV2; CDR3 DNA: TGTGCCAGCAGTCGACAGGGGGCTAATCAGCCCCAGCATTTT; CDR3 protein: CASSRQGANQPQHF
D gene: -; J gene: TRBJ2-7; clone size: -; V gene: TRBV11-1; CDR3 DNA: TGTGCCAGCAGCTATTTTAGCGGTTCCGGCTACGAGCAGTACTTC; CDR3 protein: CASSYFSGSGYEQYF
D gene: -; J gene: TRBJ2-7; clone size: -; V gene: TRBV5-6; CDR3 DNA: TGTGCCAGCAGTTCTTGGGGGAGGATTACCTACGAGCAGTACTTC; CDR3 protein: CASSSWGRITYEQYF
D gene: TRBD1; J gene: TRBJ1-5; clone size: -; V gene: TRBV5-6; CDR3 DNA: TGTGCCAGCAGCTTCGGACAGGGGAATCAGCCCCAGCATTTT; CDR3 protein: CASSFGQGNQPQHF
D gene: -; J gene: TRBJ1-1; clone size: -; V gene: TRBV13; CDR3 DNA: TGTGCCAGCAGCTTCCCCTCTCACACTGAAGCTTTCTTT; CDR3 protein: CASSFPSHTEAFF
D gene: -; J gene: TRBJ1-1; clone size: -; V gene: TRBV19; CDR3 DNA: TGTGCCAGTAGTATAACCCCCCGGACAGCTAACACTGAAGCTTTCTTT; CDR3 protein: CASSITPRTANTEAFF
D gene: TRBD1; J gene: TRBJ2-1; clone size: -; V gene: TRBV27; CDR3 DNA: TGTGCCAGCAGTTTATCTGGACAGGGCAATGAGCAGTTCTTC; CDR3 protein: CASSLSGQGNEQFF
D gene: -; J gene: TRBJ2-7; clone size: -; V gene: TRBV29-1; CDR3 DNA: TGCAGCGTTGTAGGGGGCTACGAGCAGTACTTC; CDR3 protein: CSVVGGYEQYF
D gene: TRBD1; J gene: TRBJ2-2; clone size: -; V gene: TRBV18; CDR3 DNA: TGTGCCAGCTCTCCTCGAAGCGCCGGGACAGGGGTTTCCGGGGAGCTGTTTTTT; CDR3 protein: CASSPRSAGTGVSGELFF
D gene: -; J gene: TRBJ2-5; clone size: -; V gene: TRBV21-1; CDR3 DNA: TGTGCCAGCAGTAAGCGGGACAGGTCAGAGACCCAGTACTTC; CDR3 protein: CASSKRDRSETQYF